These 25 T cell receptor beta chains originate from one sample sequenced in a study of shared clonotypes between healthy human individuals. The method was immunoSEQ multiplex PCR; TCRdb's version includes in-frame clones alone and lacks a portion of them. This sample has 2 million to 2.5 million clones, with approximately 95% found just once. The sequenced sample was naive CD4+ T cells from PBMCs. Sample subset: CD45RA+ positively selected. These receptors came from a man younger than 30 in good health. Some clones in this sample may be carry-over from other donors' samples.

The chain carries TRBV6-5 and TRBJ1-1; TRBD1 matches 9 bases. V was pared by 6 bases and J by 2 bases, with 7 bases of the junction left unmatched. The CDR3 runs to 15 residues. CDR1 is MNHEY and CDR2 is SVGAGI in the germline V gene. As DNA, the CDR3 is TGTGCCAGCAGCCGGACAGGGGTCGGTAACACTGAAGCTTTCTTT. Its translation: CASSRTGVGNTEAFF.

V and J are TRBV6-1 and TRBJ1-2, with 8 bases lining up with TRBD1. CDR1 is MNHNS and CDR2 is SASEGT in the germline V gene. There are 13 residues in the CDR3. V dropped 4 bases and J dropped 8; count of bases not matched to a gene: 6. This CDR3 reads CASSANRGGGYTF. As DNA, the CDR3 is TGTGCCAGCAGTGCAAACAGGGGGGGAGGCTACACCTTC.

The chain carries TRBV7-3 and TRBJ2-3; 7 bases agree with TRBD1. Germline-derived CDR1 and CDR2 are SGHTA and FQGTGA. With V trimmed by 4 bases and J by 11 bases, 9 bases remained unmatched. The CDR3 sequence is 13 residues long. CDR3 sequence (DNA): TGTGCCAGCAGCTCGCAGGGGGAGAGCGGGCAGTATTTT. Translated: CASSSQGESGQYF.

Remarks on this clone: The same CDR3 is also encoded by other DNA sequences in this sample. The chain employs TRBV19 and TRBJ2-1; maybe TRBD2 (5 bases). The CDR3 covers 14 residues. Trimming stripped 5 bases from V and 1 base from J, with 9 bases between. Germline lookup yields CDR1 LNHDA and CDR2 SQIVND (reference sequence). CDR3 sequence: CASSPGGSYNEQFF. Here the CDR3 DNA reads TGTGCCAGTAGTCCGGGCGGGTCCTACAATGAGCAGTTCTTC.

The rearrangement uses TRBV11-2 and TRBJ2-5, with D unresolved. The CDR3 loop spans 17 amino acids. Germline values: CDR1 SGHAT, CDR2 FQNNGV. The V end lost 8 bases, the J end lost 1 base, and 23 bases lay between the germline ends. DNA of the CDR3: TGTGCCAGCCGCCCCAGCCTCTTGAAATACCTCCAAGAGACCCAGTACTTC. It encodes CASRPSLLKYLQETQYF.

V and J are TRBV28 and TRBJ1-1; 9 positions agree with TRBD1. With V trimmed by 5 bases and J by 5 bases, 6 bases remained unmatched. This CDR3 spans 14 amino acids. Germline V lookup: CDR1 MDHEN, CDR2 SYDVKM. The CDR3 is CASSQQGARTEAFF. The CDR3, as DNA: TGTGCCAGCAGTCAACAGGGGGCGCGGACTGAAGCTTTCTTT.

This chain uses TRBV21-1 with TRBJ1-1; the table calls TRBD1, which could not be checked here. TRBV21-1 is a recognized pseudogene. This CDR3 is 16 amino acids long. CDR3 amino acids: CASSTVQVPGGTEAFF. CDR3 coding DNA: TGTGCCAGCAGCACGGTACAGGTCCCAGGGGGGACTGAAGCTTTCTTT.

This chain connects TRBV7-2 to TRBJ1-5; possibly TRBD1 for D (5 bases). The CDR3 is 16 residues long. Trimming shortened V by 5 bases and J by 6 bases, and 20 bases separated the two germline ends. CDR1 SGHTA and CDR2 FQGNSA come from the germline V gene. CDR3 DNA: TGTGCCAGCAGCCTGCTAGCGTCGGGGCTCGGTCAGCCCCAGCATTTT. Its protein product is CASSLLASGLGQPQHF.

The gene calls are TRBV5-1 and TRBJ1-4; 7 bases fit TRBD1. This CDR3 is 16 amino acids long. The V and J ends lost 4 bases and 0 bases, in that order; junction bases with no gene match: 6. The V gene's germline CDR1 is SGHRS and CDR2 YFSETQ. The CDR3 DNA is TGCGCCAGCAGCAGGGGGCCCCCTGCAACTAATGAAAAACTGTTTTTT. This codes for CASSRGPPATNEKLFF.

The genes are TRBV6-5 and TRBJ1-2; D remains unclear. Trimming shortened V by 11 bases and J by 5 bases, and 6 bases separated the two germline ends. The CDR3 has 9 amino acids. Germline-derived CDR1 and CDR2 are MNHEY and SVGAGI. The chain's CDR3 is CAAGYGYTF. CDR3 DNA sequence: TGTGCCGCCGGGTATGGCTACACCTTC.

The chain employs TRBV11-2 and TRBJ2-5, with a possible D match to TRBD1 (7 bases). This CDR3 region has 16 residues. Trimming took 5 bases from V and 5 from J, leaving 21 bases between them. From germline, CDR1 is SGHAT and CDR2 FQNNGV. Here the CDR3 DNA reads TGTGCCAGCAGCCCGGATCCCAGGGGGGTGAGGGAGACCCAGTACTTC. It is translated as CASSPDPRGVRETQYF.

The chain is built from TRBV7-6 and TRBJ2-3, with D perhaps matching TRBD2 (5 bases). Looked up from germline, CDR1 is SGHVS and CDR2 is FNYEAQ. The V gene lost 3 bases and the J gene lost 1 base, with 8 bases spanning the gap. The CDR3 has 14 amino acids. The CDR3 nucleotides read TGTGCCAGCAGCTTGAGTAGCGGCACAGATACGCAGTATTTT. This translates into CASSLSSGTDTQYF.

In the case of this clone: This specimen includes other DNA sequences encoding the same CDR3. V and J are TRBV5-1 and TRBJ1-1, with a tentative D call TRBD1 (6 bases). With 4 bases removed from V and 0 bases from J, the gap between germline ends came to 10 bases. There are 14 residues in the CDR3. Germline V gene lookup returns CDR1 SGHRS and CDR2 YFSETQ. The DNA for the CDR3 is TGCGCCAGCAGCCAAGACAGGATGAACACTGAAGCTTTCTTT. It yields the protein CASSQDRMNTEAFF. Drawing the rest from reference TRBV5-1 and TRBJ1-1, the complete variable domain is KAGVTQTPRYLIKTRGQQVTLSCSPISGHRSVSWYQQTPGQGLQFLFEYFSETQRNKGNFPGRFSGRQFSNSRSEMNVSTLELGDSALYLCASSQDRMNTEAFFGQGTRLTVV.

This clone was counted a single time. The chain carries TRBV15 and TRBJ2-7; 11 positions match TRBD2. The CDR3 is made up of 17 amino acids. V shed 5 bases and J 2 bases; nucleotides not matched to a gene: 11. Per germline, CDR1 LNHNV and CDR2 YYDKDF (reference sequence). The CDR3 sequence: CATSGATGLAATYEQYF. In DNA, the CDR3 is TGTGCCACCAGCGGAGCAACGGGACTAGCGGCCACCTACGAGCAGTACTTC.

This chain joins TRBV5-1 and TRBJ2-7, with 10 bases fitting TRBD2. V dropped 3 bases and J dropped 4; count of bases not matched to a gene: 10. Germline loops: CDR1 SGHRS, CDR2 YFSETQ. The CDR3 totals 16 residues. The chain's CDR3 is CASSSFRTSGSYEQYF. DNA for the CDR3: TGCGCCAGCAGCTCGTTTCGGACTAGCGGATCATACGAGCAGTACTTC. Drawing the rest from reference TRBV5-1 and TRBJ2-7, the complete variable domain is KAGVTQTPRYLIKTRGQQVTLSCSPISGHRSVSWYQQTPGQGLQFLFEYFSETQRNKGNFPGRFSGRQFSNSRSEMNVSTLELGDSALYLCASSSFRTSGSYEQYFGPGTRLTVT.

The chain links TRBV10-3 to TRBJ2-3, with 9 bases matching TRBD1. Germline loops: CDR1 ENHRY, CDR2 SYGVKD. This CDR3 has 16 amino acids. Losses at the gene ends were 4 bases for V and 2 bases for J; bases not matched to a gene: 7. The CDR3 region is CAISGGQGRTTDTQYF. CDR3 DNA: TGTGCCATCAGTGGAGGACAGGGGAGGACCACAGATACGCAGTATTTT.

The CDR3 reads CASSFGRAGTDTQYF. In DNA, the CDR3 is TGTGCCAGCAGTTTTGGAAGGGCGGGCACAGATACGCAGTATTTT. The genes are TRBV28 and TRBJ2-3; D is unclear. The CDR3 extends over 15 amino acids. Germline V gene lookup returns CDR1 MDHEN and CDR2 SYDVKM. Between the trimmed V and J ends, which lost 3 bases and 1 base, there was a span of 11 bases.

The chain couples TRBV4-3 to TRBJ2-1; D is undetermined. Germline assignment: CDR1 LGHNA and CDR2 YSLEER. V lost 3 bases and J 5 bases, leaving 8 bases between the germline ends. The CDR3 extends over 13 amino acids. The CDR3 loop is CASSQRRDNEQFF. In DNA, the CDR3 is TGCGCCAGCAGCCAGCGACGAGACAATGAGCAGTTCTTC.

DNA for the CDR3: TGTGCCAGCAGCCAAGAACAGGGGAAGCGCCAGCCCCAGCATTTT. It encodes CASSQEQGKRQPQHF. This chain joins TRBV4-2 and TRBJ1-5; TRBD1 agrees at 7 bases. Germline lookup yields CDR1 LGHNA and CDR2 YNFKEQ. J gave up 7 bases and V 0 bases, and 6 bases lay outside the gene matches. The CDR3 is 15 residues long.

The chain links TRBV5-4 to TRBJ2-7, with D tentatively TRBD1 (5 bases). V lost 0 bases and J lost 1, with 8 bases in between. Germline lookup yields CDR1 SGHNT and CDR2 YYREEE (reference sequence). The CDR3 loop spans 14 amino acids. DNA for the CDR3: TGTGCCAGCAGCTTGGACAGGCATTCCTACGAGCAGTACTTC. It translates to CASSLDRHSYEQYF.

This clone has just one count. The CDR3 region is CASSWWGATMNTEAFF. For the CDR3, the DNA is TGTGCCAGCAGCTGGTGGGGGGCTACGATGAACACTGAAGCTTTCTTT. The gene calls are TRBV7-9 and TRBJ1-1; TRBD1 is a possible D gene (6 bases). Germline CDR1 is SEHNR and CDR2 is FQNEAQ (reference sequence). The CDR3 has 16 residues. V was pared by 4 bases and J by 0 bases, with 15 bases between.

CDR3 protein: CASSHPTGSSYNEQFF. Written as DNA, the CDR3 is TGTGCCAGCAGCCACCCGACAGGGAGCTCCTACAATGAGCAGTTCTTC. J is TRBJ2-1 and V is TRBV4-2; 7 bases align to TRBD1. V was pared by 3 bases and J by 0 bases, with 5 bases of the junction left unmatched. Germline CDR1 reads LGHNA; CDR2 reads YNFKEQ. The CDR3 covers 16 residues.

A note on this clone: The identical CDR3 is also encoded by other nucleotide sequences in the sample. The genes are TRBV15 and TRBJ2-5; unclear D gene. Germline lookup yields CDR1 LNHNV and CDR2 YYDKDF (reference sequence). There are 12 residues in the CDR3. The V end lost 1 base, the J end lost 4 bases, and 4 bases lay between the germline ends. In DNA form, the CDR3 reads TGTGCCACCAGCAGAGGGGTAGAGACCCAGTACTTC. This codes for CATSRGVETQYF.

This clone was counted once. CDR3 in DNA: TGCGCCAGCGCACCGGGGGCCATACGGGTGAACACTGAAGCTTTCTTT. It codes for CASAPGAIRVNTEAFF. The chain combines TRBV5-1 with TRBJ1-1, with TRBD1 as a possible D gene (6 bases). The CDR3 sequence is 16 residues long. CDR1 and CDR2 from the germline V gene are SGHRS and YFSETQ. Trimming cost V 7 bases and J 0 bases, with 19 bases left between them.

Comments on this clone: The same CDR3 also results from other DNA sequences found in this sample. V and J are TRBV5-1 and TRBJ1-4, with D perhaps TRBD1 (5 bases). The CDR3 extends over 15 amino acids. Germline V gene sequence: CDR1 SGHRS, CDR2 YFSETQ. With 0 bases removed from V and 2 bases from J, the gap between germline ends came to 8 bases. Here the CDR3 reads CASSLAPGTNEKLFF. The DNA of the CDR3 is TGCGCCAGCAGCTTGGCCCCAGGGACTAATGAAAAACTGTTTTTT. Drawing the rest from reference TRBV5-1 and TRBJ1-4, the complete variable domain is KAGVTQTPRYLIKTRGQQVTLSCSPISGHRSVSWYQQTPGQGLQFLFEYFSETQRNKGNFPGRFSGRQFSNSRSEMNVSTLELGDSALYLCASSLAPGTNEKLFFGSGTQLSVL.